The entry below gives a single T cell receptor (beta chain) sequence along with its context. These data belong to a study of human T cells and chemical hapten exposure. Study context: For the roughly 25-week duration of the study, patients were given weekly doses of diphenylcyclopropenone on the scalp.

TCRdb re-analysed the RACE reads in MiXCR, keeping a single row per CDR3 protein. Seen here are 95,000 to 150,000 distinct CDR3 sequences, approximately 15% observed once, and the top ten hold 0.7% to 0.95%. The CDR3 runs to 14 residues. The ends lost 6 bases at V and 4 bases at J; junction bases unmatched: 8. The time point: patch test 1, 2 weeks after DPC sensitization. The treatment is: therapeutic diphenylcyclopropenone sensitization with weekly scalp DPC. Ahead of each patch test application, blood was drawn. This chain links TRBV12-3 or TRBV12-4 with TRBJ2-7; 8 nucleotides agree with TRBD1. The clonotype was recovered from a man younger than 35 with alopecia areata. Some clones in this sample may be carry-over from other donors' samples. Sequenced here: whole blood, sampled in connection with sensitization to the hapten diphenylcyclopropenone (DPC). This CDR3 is CASSLGQGGYEQYV. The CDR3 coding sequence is TGTGCCAGCAGCCTAGGACAGGGTGGATACGAGCAGTACGTC.